The present TCR beta chain was sequenced within a study of T cells after yellow fever vaccination. Study overall: Four memory subsets, EM, EMRA, CM and Tscm, were sorted by CD3, CD45RA, CCR7, CD95. Study-level points and caveats: After the booster, 95% to 98% of CD4 and about nine tenths of CD8 primary-response clones were re-detected.

This clonotype has at least ten counts. TCRdb used MiXCR to reprocess the 5' RACE reads, holding one entry per CDR3 protein. The sample shows about 25,000 distinct CDR3 sequences, 3.4% of them seen only once. The V and J ends lost 6 bases and 0 bases respectively, with 18 bases between them. The length of the CDR3 is 17 residues. The TCR sequence derives from a man younger than 30 who received the YFV17D yellow fever vaccine. Specimen: PBMCs, either bulk or a sorted T-cell subset (CD4+, CD8+, memory, or dextramer-sorted; not recorded which), collected more than 40 days after the first yellow fever vaccination. The chain uses TRBV12-3 or TRBV12-4 and TRBJ1-5; a weak D match, TRBD1 (5 bases). CDR3 amino acids: CASSRRGDQYSNQPQHF. The CDR3 nucleotides read TGTGCCAGCAGCAGACGGGGGGACCAGTATAGCAATCAGCCCCAGCATTTT.